The TCR beta chain described here comes from a study of cytomegalovirus exposure and HLA in healthy donors. With 60 Vbeta and 13 Jbeta primers, the PCR was carried out. This table comes from immunoSEQ multiplex PCR, and its TCRdb copy is limited to in-frame clones, with some not included. The repertoire holds nearly 95,000 clones, with 60% to 80% as singletons. The germline V gene encodes CDR1 SGHTA and CDR2 FQGTGA. This CDR3 has 13 amino acids. Deletions cut 1 base from V and 10 bases from J, with 11 bases between. The chain couples TRBV7-3 to TRBJ2-1, with TRBD2 as a possible D gene (6 bases). The clonotype comes from a woman between 40 and 50 years old in good health and CMV-seronegative. Sequencing was done on a sample of PBMCs. The CDR3 coding sequence is TGTGCCAGCAGCTTAAGCGGGATTGGGGAGCAGTTCTTC. This codes for CASSLSGIGEQFF. The full variable domain, its missing parts supplied by reference TRBV7-3 and TRBJ2-1, is GAGVSQTPSNKVTEKGKYVELRCDPISGHTALYWYRQSLGQGPEFLIYFQGTGAADDSGLPNDRFFAVRPEGSVSTLKIQRTERGDSAVYLCASSLSGIGEQFFGPGTRLTVL.